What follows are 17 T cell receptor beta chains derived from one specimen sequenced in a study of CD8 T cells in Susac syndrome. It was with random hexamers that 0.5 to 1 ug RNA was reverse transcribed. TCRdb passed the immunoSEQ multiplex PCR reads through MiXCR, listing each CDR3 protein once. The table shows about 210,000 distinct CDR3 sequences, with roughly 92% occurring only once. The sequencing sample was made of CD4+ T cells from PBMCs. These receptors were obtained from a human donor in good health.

This CDR3 reads CASSRTSGGVRTYEQYF. CDR3 DNA: TGTGCCAGCAGTCGGACTAGCGGGGGGGTGAGAACCTACGAGCAGTACTTC. The chain couples TRBV3-1 to TRBJ2-7; 15 bases are shared with TRBD2. Germline V gene data show CDR1 as LGHDT and CDR2 as YNNKEL (reference sequence). J gave up 2 bases and V 6 bases, and 8 bases lay outside the gene matches. This CDR3 comprises 17 residues.

CDR3 in amino acids: CASSQDLTGGVVNGYTF. The CDR3 DNA reads TGCGCCAGCAGCCAAGATTTAACAGGGGGCGTGGTGAATGGCTACACCTTC. V and J are TRBV4-3 and TRBJ1-2; 9 bases are shared with TRBD1. Trimming took 0 bases from V and 6 from J; bases not matched to a gene: 11. In germline, CDR1 is LGHNA, CDR2 YSLEER. The CDR3 has 17 residues.

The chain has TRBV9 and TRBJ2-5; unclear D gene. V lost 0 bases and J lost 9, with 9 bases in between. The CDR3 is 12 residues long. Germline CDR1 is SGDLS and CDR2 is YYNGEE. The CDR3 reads CASSVGNQPQYF. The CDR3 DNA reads TGTGCCAGCAGCGTAGGAAATCAACCCCAGTACTTC.

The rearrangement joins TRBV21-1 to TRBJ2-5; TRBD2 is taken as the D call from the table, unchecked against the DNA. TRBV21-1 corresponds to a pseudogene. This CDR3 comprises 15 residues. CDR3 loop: CASSKEGAPSETQYF. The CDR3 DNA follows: TGTGCCAGCAGCAAAGAGGGAGCACCCTCGGAGACCCAGTACTTC.

As DNA, the CDR3 is TGTGCCAGCAGCCCAATTGGAAGGATCAAAAACATTCAGTACTTC. Its translation is CASSPIGRIKNIQYF. The gene calls are TRBV5-6 and TRBJ2-4; D not resolved. V shed 4 bases and J shed 3 bases, with 14 bases lying between them. The CDR3 is made up of 15 amino acids. Germline lookup yields CDR1 SGHDT and CDR2 YYEEEE.

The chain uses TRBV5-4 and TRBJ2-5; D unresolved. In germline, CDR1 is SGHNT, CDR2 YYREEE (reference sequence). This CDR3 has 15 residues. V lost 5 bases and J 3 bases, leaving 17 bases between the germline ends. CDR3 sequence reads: CASSLDTTREETQYF. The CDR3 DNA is TGTGCCAGCAGTTTAGACACCACCCGGGAAGAGACCCAGTACTTC.

CDR3 sequence: CASSQDHARQETQYF. CDR3 coding DNA: TGTGCCAGCAGCCAAGATCACGCCAGACAAGAGACCCAGTACTTC. This sequence joins TRBV3-1 and TRBJ2-5; D gene uncertain. This CDR3 comprises 15 residues. Germline V gives CDR1 LGHDT, CDR2 YNNKEL (reference sequence). V was trimmed by 0 bases and J by 2 bases, leaving 10 bases between them.

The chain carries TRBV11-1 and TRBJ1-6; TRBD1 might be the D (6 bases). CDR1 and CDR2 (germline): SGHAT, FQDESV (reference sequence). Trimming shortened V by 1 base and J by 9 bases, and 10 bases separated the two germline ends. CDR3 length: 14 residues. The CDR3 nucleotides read TGTGCCAGCAGCTTAGGCAGGGGTGGTTCACCCCTCCACTTT. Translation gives CASSLGRGGSPLHF.

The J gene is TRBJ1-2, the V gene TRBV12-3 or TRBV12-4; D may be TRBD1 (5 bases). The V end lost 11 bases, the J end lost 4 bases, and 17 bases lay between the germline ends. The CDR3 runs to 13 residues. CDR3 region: CASGGAGSYGYTF. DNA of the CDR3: TGTGCCTCGGGCGGGGCCGGAAGCTATGGCTACACCTTC.

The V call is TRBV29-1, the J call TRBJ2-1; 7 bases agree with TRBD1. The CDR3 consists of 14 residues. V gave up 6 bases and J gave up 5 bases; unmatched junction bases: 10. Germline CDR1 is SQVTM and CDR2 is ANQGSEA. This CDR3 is CSVGTLTGNNEQFF. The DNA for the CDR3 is TGCAGCGTAGGGACGTTGACAGGGAACAATGAGCAGTTCTTC.

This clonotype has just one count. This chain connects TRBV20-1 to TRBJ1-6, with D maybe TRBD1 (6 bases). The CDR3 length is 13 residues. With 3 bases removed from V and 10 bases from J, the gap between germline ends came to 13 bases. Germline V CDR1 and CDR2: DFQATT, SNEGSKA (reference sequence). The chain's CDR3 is CSARRGFESPLHF. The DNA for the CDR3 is TGCAGTGCTAGGAGGGGGTTCGAATCACCCCTCCACTTT.

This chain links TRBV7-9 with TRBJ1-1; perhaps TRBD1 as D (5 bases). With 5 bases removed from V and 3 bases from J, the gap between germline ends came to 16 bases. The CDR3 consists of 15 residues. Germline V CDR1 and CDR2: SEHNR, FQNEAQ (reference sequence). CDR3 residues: CASSRDLQWDTEAFF. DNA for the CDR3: TGTGCCAGCAGCAGGGACCTTCAGTGGGACACTGAAGCTTTCTTT. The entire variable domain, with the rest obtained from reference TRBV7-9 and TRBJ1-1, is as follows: DTGVSQNPRHKITKRGQNVTFRCDPISEHNRLYWYRQTLGQGPEFLTYFQNEAQLEKSRLLSDRFSAERPKGSFSTLEIQRTEQGDSAMYLCASSRDLQWDTEAFFGQGTRLTVV.

CDR3: CASRPRGRGSPLTGANVLTF. The CDR3 region has the DNA TGTGCCAGTAGGCCGAGGGGACGCGGCTCGCCGTTAACTGGGGCCAACGTCCTGACTTTC. The genes are TRBV19 and TRBJ2-6, with D possibly being TRBD1 or TRBD2 (5 bases each). Trimming pared 6 bases from V and 2 bases from J, leaving 26 bases between. The CDR3 sequence is 20 residues long. Per germline, CDR1 LNHDA and CDR2 SQIVND (reference sequence).

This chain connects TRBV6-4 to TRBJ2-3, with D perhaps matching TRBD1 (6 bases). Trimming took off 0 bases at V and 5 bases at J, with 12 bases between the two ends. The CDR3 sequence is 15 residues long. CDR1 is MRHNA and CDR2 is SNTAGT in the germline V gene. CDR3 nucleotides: TGTGCCAGCAGTGACTCGTGGGGGCAGGGAGATACGCAGTATTTT. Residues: CASSDSWGQGDTQYF.

In DNA, the CDR3 is TGTGCTAGCAAACAGGGGGAGACAGATACGCAGTATTTT. This sequence encodes CASKQGETDTQYF. This sequence joins TRBV12-5 and TRBJ2-3, with 8 bases matching TRBD1. Germline CDR1 LGHNT, CDR2 FRNRAP. The CDR3 consists of 13 residues. V shed 9 bases, J shed 3 bases, and the junction held 5 bases outside the gene matches.

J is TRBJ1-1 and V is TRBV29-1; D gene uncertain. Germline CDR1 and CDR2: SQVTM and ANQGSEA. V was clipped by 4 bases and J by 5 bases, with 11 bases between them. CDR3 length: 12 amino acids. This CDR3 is CSVVGSGTEAFF. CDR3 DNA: TGCAGCGTTGTGGGGAGTGGAACTGAAGCTTTCTTT.

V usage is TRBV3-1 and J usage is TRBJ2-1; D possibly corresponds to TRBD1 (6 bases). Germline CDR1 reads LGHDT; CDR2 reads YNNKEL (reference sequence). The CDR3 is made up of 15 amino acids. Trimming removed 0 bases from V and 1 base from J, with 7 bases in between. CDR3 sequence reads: CASSQDRGSYNEQFF. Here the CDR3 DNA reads TGTGCCAGCAGCCAAGACAGGGGATCCTACAATGAGCAGTTCTTC.